The rows below give T cell receptor beta chains drawn from one sample of a study of blood T cell repertoires in COVID-19. Libraries were prepared by immunoSEQ multiplex PCR; TCRdb keeps only in-frame clonotypes and omits some of them. Here the sample spans 30,000 to 35,000 clones, around 73% being singletons. Specimen: peripheral blood. The source of these receptors is a woman aged 55-70 years with acute or convalescent COVID-19. The CDR3 runs from the conserved cysteine through the conserved F or W. D genes are given only for firm matches. Rows may omit the clone size; those that give it use once, few, many or a size class.

TRBD1,-,15,TRBV6-5,TRBJ1-2,CASSSQDRGRYGYTF,TGTGCCAGCAGTTCCCAGGACAGGGGGAGATATGGCTACACCTTC
-,-,14,TRBV15,TRBJ2-3,CATSRTTVTDTQYF,TGTGCCACCAGCCGTACGACAGTTACCGATACGCAGTATTTT
-,-,14,TRBV10-2,TRBJ1-1,CASSFDIGNTEAFF,TGCGCCAGCAGCTTCGACATCGGGAACACTGAAGCTTTCTTT
TRBD1,-,16,TRBV5-3,TRBJ2-5,CARSLVGTGAVETQYF,TGTGCCAGAAGCTTGGTCGGGACAGGGGCGGTGGAGACCCAGTACTTC
TRBD1,-,15,TRBV6-5,TRBJ2-7,CASRKGTGLSYEQYF,TGTGCCAGCAGGAAAGGGACAGGGCTCTCCTACGAGCAGTACTTC
-,-,16,TRBV4-1,TRBJ2-3,CASSQEPPGGTDTQYF,TGCGCCAGCAGCCAAGAGCCCCCAGGGGGCACAGATACGCAGTATTTT
-,-,14,TRBV5-1,TRBJ1-5,CASSLGQANQPQHF,TGCGCCAGCAGCTTGGGGCAGGCCAATCAGCCCCAGCATTTT
TRBD1,-,13,TRBV29-1,TRBJ1-2,CSVGTGGEGGYTF,TGCAGCGTCGGGACAGGGGGCGAGGGTGGCTACACCTTC
TRBD1,-,12,TRBV28,TRBJ2-7,CAATGNSYEQYF,TGTGCCGCGACAGGGAACTCCTACGAGCAGTACTTC
TRBD1,-,19,TRBV4-1,TRBJ1-1,CASSQGRQGLTAMNTEAFF,TGCGCCAGCAGCCAAGGGAGACAGGGGTTGACGGCCATGAACACTGAAGCTTTCTTT
TRBD1,-,14,TRBV2,TRBJ2-7,CASTRGTGAYEQYF,TGTGCCAGCACCAGGGGGACAGGGGCCTACGAGCAGTACTTC
TRBD1,-,16,TRBV24-1,TRBJ1-2,CATSDLTTDRGWGYTF,TGTGCCACCAGTGACCTGACCACGGACAGGGGATGGGGCTACACCTTC
-,-,13,TRBV5-4,TRBJ2-1,CASSPGERNEQFF,TGTGCCAGCAGCCCCGGGGAGCGTAATGAGCAGTTCTTC
-,-,15,TRBV2,TRBJ2-5,CASSQDRSNRETQYF,TGTGCCAGCAGCCAAGACAGGTCCAACCGGGAGACCCAGTACTTC
-,-,14,TRBV2,TRBJ1-5,CASRATGPGQPQHF,TGTGCCAGCAGGGCTACAGGGCCCGGCCAGCCCCAGCATTTT
TRBD2,-,15,TRBV5-1,TRBJ2-5,CASSTSGGASLAQYF,TGCGCCAGCAGTACTAGCGGGGGGGCGAGTTTAGCCCAGTACTTC
-,once,16,TRBV7-3,TRBJ2-2,CASSLTRSGSGGELFF,TGTGCCAGCAGCTTAACACGATCGGGTTCGGGCGGGGAGCTGTTTTTT
-,-,13,TRBV7-9,TRBJ1-1,CAPFEPGGTEAFF,TGTGCCCCATTTGAACCGGGGGGCACTGAAGCTTTCTTT
TRBD1,-,12,TRBV6-5,TRBJ1-4,CASNQGAEKLFF,TGTGCCAGCAACCAGGGGGCGGAAAAACTGTTTTTT
-,-,15,TRBV19,TRBJ1-3,CASSREGLSGNTIYF,TGTGCCAGTAGTCGGGAGGGCCTCTCTGGAAACACCATATATTTT
TRBD1,few,14,TRBV10-3,TRBJ1-1,CAISDGQGNTEAFF,TGTGCCATCAGTGATGGACAGGGGAACACTGAAGCTTTCTTT
TRBD1,-,15,TRBV7-3,TRBJ1-6,CASSLSGQGQSPLHF,TGTGCCAGCAGCTTAAGTGGACAGGGGCAATCACCCCTCCACTTT
-,few,13,TRBV3-1/TRBV3-2,TRBJ1-1,CASSQDMRGEAFF,TGTGCCAGCAGCCAAGACATGCGGGGTGAAGCTTTCTTT
TRBD2,-,16,TRBV7-3,TRBJ2-3,CASSLSGTSVMHTQYF,TGTGCCAGCAGCTTATCCGGGACTAGCGTTATGCATACGCAGTATTTT
-,-,12,TRBV19,TRBJ1-2,CASSIEASGYTF,TGTGCCAGTAGTATAGAAGCGAGCGGCTACACCTTC
TRBD1,-,14,TRBV2,TRBJ1-1,CASSDRGVGTEAFF,TGTGCCAGCAGTGACAGGGGGGTTGGCACTGAAGCTTTCTTT
TRBD1,-,15,TRBV4-1,TRBJ1-2,CASSRRTGGHYGYTF,TGCGCCAGCAGCCGCCGGACAGGGGGCCACTATGGCTACACCTTC
TRBD1,few,15,TRBV6-1,TRBJ1-4,CASSWKGARDEKLFF,TGTGCCAGCAGCTGGAAGGGGGCGCGGGATGAAAAACTGTTTTTT
TRBD2,-,14,TRBV11-1,TRBJ2-7,CASSPGTSAYEQYF,TGTGCCAGCAGCCCCGGGACTAGCGCTTACGAGCAGTACTTC
TRBD1,-,18,TRBV5-4,TRBJ1-1,CASSSARQGAGVATEAFF,TGTGCCAGCAGCTCGGCCCGACAGGGGGCAGGGGTGGCCACTGAAGCTTTCTTT
-,once,12,TRBV19,TRBJ1-1,CASRSPGAEAFF,TGTGCCAGTAGATCCCCGGGGGCTGAAGCTTTCTTT
-,-,16,TRBV14,TRBJ1-4,CASSQGGWQNNEKLFF,TGTGCCAGCAGCCAAGGAGGGTGGCAGAATAATGAAAAACTGTTTTTT
-,-,14,TRBV24-1,TRBJ1-6,CAIVNGELNSPLHF,TGTGCCATCGTCAACGGGGAGCTCAATTCACCCCTCCACTTT
-,-,13,TRBV7-3,TRBJ1-5,CASSLIPGGEQHF,TGTGCCAGCAGCTTAATCCCGGGAGGGGAGCAGCATTTT
-,few,17,TRBV12-1,TRBJ1-6,CASSFEAGTGYNSPLHF,TGTGCCAGCAGCTTTGAGGCCGGGACAGGGTATAATTCACCCCTCCACTTT
-,few,13,TRBV7-3,TRBJ1-1,CASSSWTDTEAFF,TGTGCCAGCAGCTCCTGGACAGATACTGAAGCTTTCTTT
-,-,14,TRBV7-9,TRBJ1-2,CASSLLRESYGYTF,TGTGCCAGCAGCCTCCTCCGGGAGAGCTATGGCTACACCTTC
TRBD1,-,14,TRBV27,TRBJ2-7,CASSLSSQGVEQYF,TGTGCCAGCAGTTTATCGTCACAGGGGGTCGAGCAGTACTTC
TRBD1,-,12,TRBV12-3/TRBV12-4,TRBJ1-1,CASSLGGDRGIF,TGTGCCAGCAGTTTAGGGGGGGACAGGGGTATCTTT
-,-,14,TRBV7-3,TRBJ1-2,CASSKWARNYGYTF,TGTGCCAGCAGCAAGTGGGCCAGGAACTATGGCTACACCTTC
TRBD2,-,15,TRBV5-1,TRBJ2-5,CASSSTSGGKVTQYF,TGCGCCAGCAGCTCTACTAGCGGGGGGAAAGTGACCCAGTACTTC
-,-,14,TRBV7-2,TRBJ1-1,CASSLKEGWTEAFF,TGTGCCAGCAGCTTGAAGGAGGGATGGACTGAAGCTTTCTTT
-,-,16,TRBV28,TRBJ2-5,CASSFITRGYQETQYF,TGTGCCAGCAGTTTCATCACCAGGGGATACCAAGAGACCCAGTACTTC
TRBD1,-,12,TRBV10-1,TRBJ1-4,CANRTGSEKLFF,TGCGCCAACCGGACAGGTTCTGAAAAACTGTTTTTT
-,-,12,TRBV2,TRBJ1-2,CASSPDRSGYTF,TGTGCCAGCAGTCCGGACAGATCTGGCTACACCTTC
TRBD2,-,15,TRBV28,TRBJ2-7,CASSSPTSGSYEQYF,TGTGCCAGCAGCTCCCCTACTAGCGGCTCCTACGAGCAGTACTTC
-,-,15,TRBV5-1,TRBJ1-6,CASSLGGGYNSPLHF,TGCGCCAGCAGCCTTGGGGGGGGTTATAATTCACCCCTCCACTTT
-,few,14,TRBV24-1,TRBJ1-5,CATQQGGSNQPQHF,TGTGCCACCCAACAGGGTGGTAGCAATCAGCCCCAGCATTTT
-,-,13,TRBV7-8,TRBJ2-1,CASSPGGSDSRFF,TGTGCCAGCAGCCCCGGGGGATCCGATAGTCGGTTCTTC